This T cell receptor (beta chain) was sequenced during a study of preoperative IRX-2 immunotherapy in early breast cancer. The treatment is: preoperative locoregional IRX-2 cytokine immunotherapy. Samples came from a phase Ib trial of preoperative locoregional IRX-2 cytokine immunotherapy. Trimming left V 4 bases short and J 4 bases short, with 14 bases between. The CDR3 contains 15 residues. CDR1 and CDR2 from the germline V gene are SGDLS and YYNGEE. Clones were sequenced by immunoSEQ multiplex PCR, and TCRdb holds only the in-frame ones, with some missing. The table shows roughly 45,000 clones, with about 95% occurring only once.

The TCR comes from a human donor with breast cancer. Sequenced here: tumor tissue, sampled after IRX-2 immunotherapy. The chain uses TRBV9 and TRBJ2-2; weak D call: TRBD2 (6 bases). CDR3 in DNA: TGTGCCAGCAGCCTAGGAGGGCAGGCCACCGGGGAGCTGTTTTTT. Its protein product is CASSLGGQATGELFF.